These 2 T cell receptor beta chains share one sample of origin, sequenced in a study of shared clonotypes between healthy human individuals. Produced via immunoSEQ multiplex PCR; TCRdb's table is partial and in-frame only. The data contain over a million clones, approximately 97% of them singletons. Sequenced input: naive CD4+ T cells sorted from blood. Stated subset: CD45RA+ positively selected. These receptors came from a man aged 30-40 years in good health.

CDR3 sequence (DNA): TGTGCCAGCAGTGCAAACAGGGGCCGCACTGAAGCTTTCTTT. Translation: CASSANRGRTEAFF. The chain combines TRBV6-1 with TRBJ1-1; 7 bases agree with TRBD1. Germline CDR1 reads MNHNS; CDR2 reads SASEGT. The CDR3 totals 14 residues. V lost 4 bases to trimming and J lost 4 bases; unmatched junction nucleotides: 6.

Only one count was recorded for this clone. The V call is TRBV5-1, the J call TRBJ2-3; tentatively, D is TRBD1 (6 bases). CDR3 length: 13 residues. Germline-derived CDR1 and CDR2 are SGHRS and YFSETQ. Between the trimmed V and J ends, which lost 4 bases and 2 bases, there was a span of 8 bases. The CDR3 sequence: CASSGGYTDTQYF. The CDR3 nucleotides are TGCGCCAGCAGCGGGGGCTACACAGATACGCAGTATTTT.